This entry lists 6 T cell receptor beta chains sequenced from one sample in a study of shared clonotypes between healthy human individuals. CD45RO-negative cells were positively selected for CCR7, leaving out terminally differentiated effector memory CD45RA+ cells. TCRdb keeps only in-frame clones here, not all; method: immunoSEQ multiplex PCR. This table has hundreds of thousands of clones, about 96% appearing once. The material sequenced was naive CD8+ T cells sorted from blood. The receptors here all came from a woman aged 30 to 39 in good health.

Points on this clone: The sample has other DNA sequences that encode this CDR3 too. V and J are TRBV27 and TRBJ1-5; 8 bases line up with TRBD1. Germline loops: CDR1 MNHEY, CDR2 SMNVEV (reference sequence). V lost 6 bases and J lost 4; bases outside the gene matches: 5. The CDR3 runs to 14 residues. The CDR3 reads CASSLTGGNQPQHF. The CDR3 DNA reads TGTGCCAGCAGCCTTACAGGGGGTAATCAGCCCCAGCATTTT.

V is TRBV10-1 and J is TRBJ2-7; possibly TRBD1 for D (6 bases). Trimming pared 0 bases from V and 2 bases from J, leaving 11 bases between. The CDR3 runs 15 residues. Germline V gene data show CDR1 as WNHNN and CDR2 as SYGVQD (reference sequence). DNA for the CDR3: TGCGCCAGCAGTGAGTCTCTGGACAGACCCTACGAGCAGTACTTC. Amino acids: CASSESLDRPYEQYF.

The chain carries TRBV9 and TRBJ2-1; 11 positions agree with TRBD2. Germline-derived CDR1 and CDR2 are SGDLS and YYNGEE. This CDR3 comprises 16 residues. Trimming took 4 bases from V and 7 from J; bases not matched to a gene: 10. The CDR3 region is CASSPELAGGWNEQFF. CDR3 sequence (DNA): TGTGCCAGCAGCCCGGAGCTAGCGGGAGGTTGGAATGAGCAGTTCTTC. Using reference TRBV9 and TRBJ2-1 for the parts outside the CDR3, the full variable domain is DSGVTQTPKHLITATGQRVTLRCSPRSGDLSVYWYQQSLDQGLQFLIQYYNGEERAKGNILERFSAQQFPDLHSELNLSSLELGDSALYFCASSPELAGGWNEQFFGPGTRLTVL.

V and J are TRBV7-8 and TRBJ2-1; tentative D call: TRBD2 (5 bases). The CDR3 has 16 residues. Germline V gives CDR1 SGHVS, CDR2 FQNEAQ. V was trimmed by 3 bases and J by 0 bases, leaving 12 bases between them. The CDR3 here is CASSLRTGSSYNEQFF. In nucleotides, the CDR3 is TGTGCCAGCAGCTTGAGAACGGGGAGCTCCTACAATGAGCAGTTCTTC.

This rearrangement joins TRBV7-9 to TRBJ2-3; the match to TRBD2 covers 10 bases. The CDR3 has 18 amino acids. The germline gives CDR1 SEHNR, CDR2 FQNEAQ (reference sequence). V lost 5 bases and J lost 5; bases outside the gene matches: 16. Here the CDR3 DNA reads TGTGCCAGCAGCCAGAGGGGGGCTAGCGGGAGTCTGGGAGATACGCAGTATTTT. Protein: CASSQRGASGSLGDTQYF.

This rearrangement joins TRBV9 to TRBJ2-1, with D perhaps TRBD2 (5 bases). The germline V gene has CDR1 SGDLS and CDR2 YYNGEE. The CDR3 spans 16 residues. Trimming pared 0 bases from V and 5 bases from J, leaving 15 bases between. CDR3 amino acids: CASSVAPGDSNNEQFF. CDR3 nucleotides: TGTGCCAGCAGCGTAGCTCCCGGGGATAGCAACAATGAGCAGTTCTTC.